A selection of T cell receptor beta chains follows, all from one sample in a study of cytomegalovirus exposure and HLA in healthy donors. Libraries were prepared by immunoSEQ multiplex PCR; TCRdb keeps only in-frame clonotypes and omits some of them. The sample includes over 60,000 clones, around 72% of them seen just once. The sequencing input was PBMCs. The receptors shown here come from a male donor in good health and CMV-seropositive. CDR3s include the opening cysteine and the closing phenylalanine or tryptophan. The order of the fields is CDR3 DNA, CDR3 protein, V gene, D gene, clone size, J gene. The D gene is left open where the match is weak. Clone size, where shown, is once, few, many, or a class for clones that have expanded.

DNA: TGTGCCAGCTCACATGGGAGGGAGAGCACGCAGTATTTT; CDR3: CASSHGRESTQYF; V: TRBV18; D: TRBD2; size: -; J: TRBJ2-3
DNA: TGTGCCAGTAGTCCACCGGGACAGGGAGGAGAAAAACTGTTTTTT; CDR3: CASSPPGQGGEKLFF; V: TRBV19; D: TRBD1; size: -; J: TRBJ1-4
DNA: TGTGCCAGCAGCCGAGGGGGCGCCTACAATGAGCAGTTCTTC; CDR3: CASSRGGAYNEQFF; V: TRBV7-9; D: TRBD1; size: few; J: TRBJ2-1
DNA: TGTGCCAGCAGCTTAGATGGCAGGGGCGAGCAGTACTTC; CDR3: CASSLDGRGEQYF; V: TRBV7-2; D: -; size: -; J: TRBJ2-7
DNA: TGCGCCAGCAGTCTCCGGGACTCTGGAAACACCATATATTTT; CDR3: CASSLRDSGNTIYF; V: TRBV10-2; D: -; size: -; J: TRBJ1-3
DNA: TGTGCCAGCAGCCCGACACTCCAAGAGACCCAGTACTTC; CDR3: CASSPTLQETQYF; V: TRBV5-4; D: -; size: -; J: TRBJ2-5
DNA: TGTGCCAGCAGCCCCGACTGGGGGCAGAGCTATGGCTACACCTTC; CDR3: CASSPDWGQSYGYTF; V: TRBV7-2; D: -; size: -; J: TRBJ1-2
DNA: TGTGCCAGCAGTTCCTGGACAGGGGACGGGGAAAAACTGTTTTTT; CDR3: CASSSWTGDGEKLFF; V: TRBV27; D: TRBD1; size: -; J: TRBJ1-4
DNA: TGTGCCAGCAGTGAATTAGGACAGGGGCAAGAGACCCAGTACTTC; CDR3: CASSELGQGQETQYF; V: TRBV25-1; D: TRBD1; size: -; J: TRBJ2-5
DNA: TGCGCCAGCAGCTTGGGCAGGGTGGAAACAGATACGCAGTATTTT; CDR3: CASSLGRVETDTQYF; V: TRBV5-1; D: -; size: once; J: TRBJ2-3
DNA: TGTGCCAGCTCACCACCCTCCTCTCAAGAGACCCAGTACTTC; CDR3: CASSPPSSQETQYF; V: TRBV18; D: -; size: -; J: TRBJ2-5
DNA: TGTGCCAGCAGCTTCTTGCGGGAGCAGAGCCCAGAGACCCAGTACTTC; CDR3: CASSFLREQSPETQYF; V: TRBV9; D: TRBD2; size: -; J: TRBJ2-5
DNA: TGCGCCAGCAGCTTGGAGGCAGGGCCAGAGACCCAGTACTTC; CDR3: CASSLEAGPETQYF; V: TRBV5-1; D: -; size: -; J: TRBJ2-5
DNA: TGCGCCAGCAGCCAAGAGCTCCAGGGTACCTATGGCTACACCTTC; CDR3: CASSQELQGTYGYTF; V: TRBV5-4; D: -; size: -; J: TRBJ1-2
DNA: TGTGCCTGGAGTAAAACTCCCGGGACTAGCCGCAACGAGCAGTACTTC; CDR3: CAWSKTPGTSRNEQYF; V: TRBV30; D: TRBD2; size: once; J: TRBJ2-7
DNA: TGTGCCAGCAGCACCCGGACAGGGGGGACAGATACGCAGTATTTT; CDR3: CASSTRTGGTDTQYF; V: TRBV6-5; D: TRBD1; size: -; J: TRBJ2-3
DNA: TGTGCCAGCAGCTCGTATCCGGGACAGGGGGCGAGGAACACCGGGGAGCTGTTTTTT; CDR3: CASSSYPGQGARNTGELFF; V: TRBV11-3; D: TRBD1; size: -; J: TRBJ2-2
DNA: TGTGCCAGCAGTTCCGGGACAATGAACGCTGAAGCTTTCTTT; CDR3: CASSSGTMNAEAFF; V: TRBV5-4; D: -; size: -; J: TRBJ1-1
DNA: TGTGCCAGCAGCTGGTCCGGGACAGATAATGAAAAACTGTTTTTT; CDR3: CASSWSGTDNEKLFF; V: TRBV7-9; D: TRBD1; size: -; J: TRBJ1-4
DNA: TGTGCTAGTGGTTTTAGAACAGATACGCAGTATTTT; CDR3: CASGFRTDTQYF; V: TRBV12-5; D: -; size: -; J: TRBJ2-3
DNA: TGTGCCAGTAGAACGACAGGGGGCGACGAGCAGTACTTC; CDR3: CASRTTGGDEQYF; V: TRBV19; D: TRBD1; size: -; J: TRBJ2-7
DNA: TGTGCCAGCAGCGCTTCCATGGCGGGGGGTCCTGGCTACACCTTC; CDR3: CASSASMAGGPGYTF; V: TRBV7-2; D: -; size: -; J: TRBJ1-2
DNA: TGCGCCAGCAGTCAACGTCGGACAGGGGGAAGAGGCTACACCTTC; CDR3: CASSQRRTGGRGYTF; V: TRBV23-1; D: TRBD1; size: once; J: TRBJ1-2
DNA: TGTGCCAGCAGCTTGGACTCATACTCCTACGAGCAGTACTTC; CDR3: CASSLDSYSYEQYF; V: TRBV5-5; D: -; size: -; J: TRBJ2-7
DNA: TGTGCCAGCAGTGACAAAGGGCCACTAGGGGACAGGGAGTTGTCTGAAAAACTGTTTTTT; CDR3: CASSDKGPLGDRELSEKLFF; V: TRBV2; D: TRBD1; size: -; J: TRBJ1-4
DNA: TGCGCCAGCAGCTGGCCCCTGCGGGGACAGGGTGGGTTGAAGAGCTCCTACAATGAGCAGTTCTTC; CDR3: CASSWPLRGQGGLKSSYNEQFF; V: TRBV5-1; D: TRBD1; size: once; J: TRBJ2-1
DNA: TGTGCCTGGAGTACACCCCCGGGGAACTATGGCTACACCTTC; CDR3: CAWSTPPGNYGYTF; V: TRBV30; D: -; size: -; J: TRBJ1-2
DNA: TGTGCCAGCAGCCCGATTCCGGGACAATTTAATGAAAAACTGTTTTTT; CDR3: CASSPIPGQFNEKLFF; V: TRBV7-2; D: -; size: -; J: TRBJ1-4
DNA: TGCGCCAGCAGCCGCTCGACTAGCTTCTCCGGGGAGCTGTTTTTT; CDR3: CASSRSTSFSGELFF; V: TRBV4-1; D: TRBD2; size: -; J: TRBJ2-2
DNA: TGTGCCAGCAGCTTAGGGCCAGGGAGGGGCGAGCAGTACTTC; CDR3: CASSLGPGRGEQYF; V: TRBV11-2; D: TRBD2; size: -; J: TRBJ2-7
DNA: TGCGCCAGCAGCTACAGGGGGGGGGACACCGGGGAGCTGTTTTTT; CDR3: CASSYRGGDTGELFF; V: TRBV5-1; D: -; size: -; J: TRBJ2-2
DNA: TGTGCCAGCAGCGCCCGACTAGCGGGAGGGGAGGAGACCCAGTACTTC; CDR3: CASSARLAGGEETQYF; V: TRBV7-6; D: TRBD2; size: once; J: TRBJ2-5
DNA: TGTGCCTGGAGTATCAAGGCCATCCCAGGGAACACTGAAGCTTTCTTT; CDR3: CAWSIKAIPGNTEAFF; V: TRBV30; D: -; size: -; J: TRBJ1-1
DNA: TGTGCCAGCAGCCCCGCGAGGACAGGGGGGACCCAGTACTTC; CDR3: CASSPARTGGTQYF; V: TRBV9; D: TRBD1; size: -; J: TRBJ2-5
DNA: TGTGCCAGTAGGAGGAGGGGACTGAACACCGGGGAGCTGTTTTTT; CDR3: CASRRRGLNTGELFF; V: TRBV19; D: -; size: -; J: TRBJ2-2
DNA: TGCGCCAGCAGCTTGGGCGGCGCAGGGGCCTACGAGCAGTACTTC; CDR3: CASSLGGAGAYEQYF; V: TRBV5-1; D: -; size: -; J: TRBJ2-7
DNA: TGTGCCAGTACCAATGGAGGGACTAATGAAAAACTGTTTTTT; CDR3: CASTNGGTNEKLFF; V: TRBV19; D: -; size: -; J: TRBJ1-4
DNA: TGTGCCAGCAGTAAGACAGGGTCGGGATCACCCCTCCACTTT; CDR3: CASSKTGSGSPLHF; V: TRBV6-5; D: TRBD1; size: -; J: TRBJ1-6
DNA: TGTGCCAGCAGATACAGGGGGCATGAAGATACGCAGTATTTT; CDR3: CASRYRGHEDTQYF; V: TRBV6-5; D: TRBD1; size: -; J: TRBJ2-3
DNA: TGTGCCAGCAGCTTCGGGACAGGGGGCGGTGAGCAGTACTTC; CDR3: CASSFGTGGGEQYF; V: TRBV11-2; D: TRBD1; size: -; J: TRBJ2-7
DNA: TGTGCCTGGATGGCGACGGGGACCGGGGAGCTGTTTTTT; CDR3: CAWMATGTGELFF; V: TRBV30; D: -; size: once; J: TRBJ2-2
DNA: TGCAGCGTTGAAGAGGGATTGAGTGGGACAGGGTACGAGCAGTACTTC; CDR3: CSVEEGLSGTGYEQYF; V: TRBV29-1; D: TRBD1; size: -; J: TRBJ2-7
DNA: TGTGCCAGCAGACCAGGTCAAGCTAACTATGGCTACACCTTC; CDR3: CASRPGQANYGYTF; V: TRBV2; D: -; size: -; J: TRBJ1-2
DNA: TGTGCCTGGAGTCCTATTAACTATGGCTACACCTTC; CDR3: CAWSPINYGYTF; V: TRBV30; D: -; size: few; J: TRBJ1-2
DNA: TGCGCCAGCCGCGAGAGGACAGGGACGGGCACCATATATTTT; CDR3: CASRERTGTGTIYF; V: TRBV5-1; D: TRBD1; size: -; J: TRBJ1-3
DNA: TGTGCCAGCAGCCCGGGACTGTACACTGAAGCTTTCTTT; CDR3: CASSPGLYTEAFF; V: TRBV6-5; D: -; size: -; J: TRBJ1-1
DNA: TGTGCCAGCAGTCTTCCTCGGACAGGGAGCACTGAAGCTTTCTTT; CDR3: CASSLPRTGSTEAFF; V: TRBV5-6; D: TRBD1; size: -; J: TRBJ1-1